This T cell receptor (beta chain) was recovered during a study of cytomegalovirus exposure and HLA in healthy donors. Background on the study: Out of 150 million to 200 million T cells, an earlier analysis found more than 95 million unique TCR beta sequences in total.

The germline V gene encodes CDR1 GTSNPN and CDR2 SVGIG (reference sequence). Trimming removed 3 bases from V and 16 bases from J, with 16 bases in between. This CDR3 comprises 11 residues. Study-level results: One cluster of highly shared sequence variants probably arose as a sequencing artifact. Within an earlier analysis, most TCR beta V segments proved productive either about 90% or about 30% of the time.

The sample holds one count of this clone. As yet, its antigen is unknown. 13 Jbeta primers and 60 Vbeta primers were used for the PCR. Assay used: immunoSEQ multiplex PCR; TCRdb lists only in-frame clones, some missing. The data show roughly 120,000 clones, 74% seen once. The rearrangement joins TRBV30 to TRBJ2-4, with D possibly matching TRBD1 (5 bases). The source of this sequence is a woman in her 40s in good health and CMV-seropositive. Sequencing was performed on PBMCs. The CDR3 sequence is CAWSGRQQGYF. Written as DNA, the CDR3 is TGTGCCTGGAGCGGTAGACAGCAGGGCTACTTC.